The 31 T cell receptor beta chains given below trace back to one sample, sequenced in a study of glioma-infiltrating T cells after dendritic cell vaccination. The assay was immunoSEQ multiplex PCR, and TCRdb's table has in-frame clones only and misses some. The repertoire has 71,000 or so clones, 81% of them found once; the top ten carry 7.9%. Source: blood, taken before dendritic cell vaccination. The receptors were sampled from a human donor with glioblastoma.

V is TRBV7-8 and J is TRBJ2-7, with 7 bases that match TRBD1. The CDR3 length is 13 residues. V shed 5 bases and J 6 bases; nucleotides not matched to a gene: 7. The germline V gene has CDR1 SGHVS and CDR2 FQNEAQ. The CDR3 DNA is TGTGCCAGCAGCATAAGACAGGGACGCGAGCAGTACTTC. Residues: CASSIRQGREQYF.

The V call is TRBV20-1, the J call TRBJ1-1; D is ambiguous. CDR1 and CDR2 from the germline V gene are DFQATT and SNEGSKA (reference sequence). There are 11 residues in the CDR3. Deletions cut 3 bases from V and 11 bases from J, with 13 bases between. The CDR3 protein is CSASLSGSAFF. CDR3 nucleotide sequence: TGCAGTGCTAGTTTATCGGGGAGTGCTTTCTTT.

CDR3 residues: CASSQGPGANTEAFF. The CDR3 DNA reads as TGCGCCAGCAGCCAAGGACCAGGGGCGAACACTGAAGCTTTCTTT. The V gene is TRBV4-3, the J gene TRBJ1-1, with D possibly TRBD1 on 6 matching bases. Per the germline V gene, CDR1 is LGHNA and CDR2 is YSLEER. The V gene lost 1 base and the J gene lost 1 base, with 10 bases spanning the gap. CDR3 length: 15 residues.

The chain joins TRBV14 to TRBJ2-2; D is possibly TRBD2 (6 bases). CDR1 SGHDN and CDR2 FVKESK come from the germline V gene. The CDR3 is 15 amino acids. Trimming pared 1 base from V and 6 bases from J, leaving 12 bases between. In DNA, the CDR3 is TGTGCCAGCAGCCAAGCTTATCCGGGGGCCGGGGAGCTGTTTTTT. Amino acids: CASSQAYPGAGELFF.

The chain couples TRBV7-2 to TRBJ1-3; D may be TRBD1 (6 bases). The CDR3 totals 16 residues. The V end lost 5 bases, the J end lost 4 bases, and 18 bases lay between the germline ends. Germline CDR1 is SGHTA and CDR2 is FQGNSA. CDR3 protein: CASSRVQAGAGNTIYF. The CDR3 DNA reads TGTGCCAGCAGCCGAGTCCAGGCAGGGGCAGGAAACACCATATATTTT. The full variable domain, its missing parts supplied by reference TRBV7-2 and TRBJ1-3, is GAGVSQSPSNKVTEKGKDVELRCDPISGHTALYWYRQSLGQGLEFLIYFQGNSAPDKSGLPSDRFSAERTGGSVSTLTIQRTQQEDSAVYLCASSRVQAGAGNTIYFGEGSWLTVV.

This clone was counted once. The chain uses TRBV7-3 and TRBJ2-2; 10 positions match TRBD1. This CDR3 comprises 18 residues. V lost 2 bases, J lost 2 bases, and 8 bases stayed unmatched. Germline CDR1 is SGHTA and CDR2 is FQGTGA. The CDR3 DNA follows: TGTGCCAGCAGCTTATTCGGGACAGGGGCCACAAACACCGGGGAGCTGTTTTTT. It is translated as CASSLFGTGATNTGELFF.

V gene TRBV9 combines with J gene TRBJ2-1, with D possibly TRBD1 on 5 matching bases. The CDR3 contains 15 residues. V was pared by 4 bases and J by 8 bases, with 19 bases between. Germline lookup yields CDR1 SGDLS and CDR2 YYNGEE. The CDR3 here is CASSPRGPPTDEQFF. CDR3 DNA: TGTGCCAGCAGCCCCCGTGGCCCCCCGACAGATGAGCAGTTCTTC.

This clone was counted between two and nine times. The chain carries TRBV2 and TRBJ2-7; D possibly corresponds to TRBD1 (5 bases). This CDR3 spans 14 amino acids. Germline CDR1 SNHLY, CDR2 FYNNEI. Trimming cost V 4 bases and J 5 bases, with 15 bases left between them. The CDR3 coding sequence is TGTGCCAGCAGTGTGGGGCAAAATGCCGACGAGCAGTACTTC. This translates into CASSVGQNADEQYF.

The V call is TRBV19, the J call TRBJ1-5; the match to TRBD1 covers 9 bases. From germline, CDR1 is LNHDA and CDR2 SQIVND (reference sequence). Trimming took 3 bases from V and 5 from J; bases not matched to a gene: 11. CDR3 size: 17 residues. In nucleotides, the CDR3 is TGTGCCAGTAGTATCCTCCCGGGACAGGGTTTGGATCAGCCCCAGCATTTT. The encoded protein is CASSILPGQGLDQPQHF. The complete variable domain, with remaining parts taken from reference TRBV19 and TRBJ1-5, reads DGGITQSPKYLFRKEGQNVTLSCEQNLNHDAMYWYRQDPGQGLRLIYYSQIVNDFQKGDIAEGYSVSREKKESFPLTVTSAQKNPTAFYLCASSILPGQGLDQPQHFGDGTRLSIL.

The chain has TRBV2 and TRBJ2-2; a weak D match, TRBD2 (5 bases). With 7 bases removed from V and 6 bases from J, the gap between germline ends came to 12 bases. The CDR3 length is 13 residues. Germline V lookup: CDR1 SNHLY, CDR2 FYNNEI. This chain's CDR3 is CASNGVRAGELFF. Written as DNA, the CDR3 is TGTGCCAGCAACGGGGTCCGGGCCGGGGAGCTGTTTTTT.

V and J are TRBV6-5 and TRBJ1-1; D is uncertain. The CDR3 is made up of 15 amino acids. Trimming cost V 2 bases and J 3 bases, with 13 bases left between them. Looked up from germline, CDR1 is MNHEY and CDR2 is SVGAGI. In nucleotides, the CDR3 is TGTGCCAGCAGTTACGTTGGAACAGTCGACACTGAAGCTTTCTTT. Its protein is CASSYVGTVDTEAFF.

The V and J genes are TRBV12-5 and TRBJ2-7; D ambiguous. From germline, CDR1 is LGHNT and CDR2 FRNRAP. Trimming removed 3 bases from V and 3 bases from J, with 3 bases in between. The CDR3 covers 11 residues. The CDR3 sequence: CASGFLYEQYF. The CDR3 bases are TGTGCTAGTGGTTTCCTCTACGAGCAGTACTTC. The entire variable domain, with the rest obtained from reference TRBV12-5 and TRBJ2-7, is as follows: DARVTQTPRHKVTEMGQEVTMRCQPILGHNTVFWYRQTMMQGLELLAYFRNRAPLDDSGMPKDRFSAEMPDATLATLKIQPSEPRDSAVYFCASGFLYEQYFGPGTRLTVT.

The V and J genes are TRBV15 and TRBJ1-5; no clear D gene. Germline assignment: CDR1 LNHNV and CDR2 YYDKDF (reference sequence). The CDR3 runs 15 residues. Trimming removed 0 bases from V and 7 bases from J, with 13 bases in between. The CDR3 is CATSRDLPAGQPQHF. The CDR3 coding sequence is TGTGCCACCAGCAGAGATTTGCCGGCAGGACAGCCCCAGCATTTT.

V usage is TRBV19 and J usage is TRBJ2-1, with D hard to call. The germline V and J ends were trimmed by 3 bases and 3 bases, with 9 bases remaining between them. The CDR3 covers 14 residues. Germline V gene sequence: CDR1 LNHDA, CDR2 SQIVND (reference sequence). The CDR3 is CASSISHSYNEQFF. CDR3 bases: TGTGCCAGTAGTATTTCCCACAGCTACAATGAGCAGTTCTTC.

CDR3 nucleotide sequence: TGTGCCAGCAGTTCCTTACTTGGAGCTCAGCCCCAGCATTTT. This sequence encodes CASSSLLGAQPQHF. This chain uses TRBV6-5 with TRBJ1-5; no clear D. V was trimmed by 4 bases and J by 6 bases, leaving 13 bases between them. The CDR3 runs 14 residues. Per the germline V gene, CDR1 is MNHEY and CDR2 is SVGAGI.

There are a few counts of this clone. This chain links TRBV2 with TRBJ1-6; possible D gene TRBD1, 5 bases. The CDR3 is 17 residues long. The V gene's germline CDR1 is SNHLY and CDR2 FYNNEI. V was shortened by 4 bases and J by 4 bases, with 17 bases between the two germline ends. In nucleotides, the CDR3 is TGTGCCAGCAGTGTCGGGCCGGGGGGGAATTATAATTCACCCCTCCACTTT. Protein sequence: CASSVGPGGNYNSPLHF.

This clone was seen a single time. The chain uses TRBV7-9 and TRBJ2-3; 7 bases are a match to TRBD2. The CDR3 sequence is 15 residues long. Germline V CDR1 and CDR2: SEHNR, FQNEAQ (reference sequence). V was clipped by 5 bases and J by 0 bases; unmatched bases: 5. The CDR3 here is CASSPLAASTDTQYF. The CDR3 DNA follows: TGTGCCAGCAGCCCTCTAGCGGCGAGCACAGATACGCAGTATTTT.

The chain recombines TRBV19 with TRBJ1-2; a weak D match, TRBD1 (5 bases). V lost 8 bases and J lost 6, with 13 bases in between. Per germline, CDR1 LNHDA and CDR2 SQIVND (reference sequence). The length of the CDR3 is 12 residues. CDR3 sequence: CASGRGENGYTF. The CDR3 nucleotides read TGTGCCAGTGGCCGGGGGGAAAATGGCTACACCTTC.

This clone was found a few times. This chain connects TRBV19 to TRBJ2-3; D call uncertain. Germline CDR1 is LNHDA and CDR2 is SQIVND (reference sequence). The CDR3 is made up of 11 amino acids. The V end was cut by 4 bases, the J end by 6 bases, with 5 bases between. The DNA of the CDR3 is TGTGCCAGTAGTAGCGAGGATACGCAGTATTTT. Protein product: CASSSEDTQYF. Drawing the rest from reference TRBV19 and TRBJ2-3, the complete variable domain is DGGITQSPKYLFRKEGQNVTLSCEQNLNHDAMYWYRQDPGQGLRLIYYSQIVNDFQKGDIAEGYSVSREKKESFPLTVTSAQKNPTAFYLCASSSEDTQYFGPGTRLTVL.

J is TRBJ1-2 and V is TRBV6-1, with TRBD1 matching 7 bases. Looked up from germline, CDR1 is MNHNS and CDR2 is SASEGT. This CDR3 has 15 residues. Trimming removed 8 bases from V and 7 bases from J; junction bases left unmatched: 16. In nucleotides, the CDR3 is TGTGCCAGCCTCGGGGAAGGTGGCGGACAGGTTGGCTACACCTTC. Translation: CASLGEGGGQVGYTF.

This clone was seen only once. The J gene is TRBJ1-2, the V gene TRBV9, with a possible D match to TRBD1 (5 bases). The ends were cut back, 4 bases at V and 4 bases at J, with 14 bases in the middle. The CDR3 extends over 14 amino acids. The germline V gene encodes CDR1 SGDLS and CDR2 YYNGEE. For the CDR3, the DNA is TGTGCCAGCAGCACGGACGGGGGTTTCTATGGCTACACCTTC. This gives the protein CASSTDGGFYGYTF.

The rearrangement uses TRBV7-3 and TRBJ1-2; 8 nucleotides align to TRBD1. CDR1 and CDR2 (germline): SGHTA, FQGTGA. The CDR3 loop spans 15 amino acids. Trimming took 5 bases from V and 8 from J; bases not matched to a gene: 13. The CDR3 here is CASSQQGGALPGYTF. In nucleotides, the CDR3 is TGTGCCAGCAGCCAACAGGGGGGGGCTCTCCCAGGCTACACCTTC.

The J gene is TRBJ2-1, the V gene TRBV2, with unresolved D. The V gene's germline CDR1 is SNHLY and CDR2 FYNNEI. V was clipped by 5 bases and J by 4 bases, with 3 bases between them. The CDR3 contains 11 residues. The CDR3, as DNA: TGTGCCAGCAGTCCATACAATGAGCAGTTCTTC. This translates into CASSPYNEQFF.

This sequence joins TRBV5-1 and TRBJ1-3; D might be TRBD1 (5 bases). There are 15 residues in the CDR3. CDR1 is SGHRS and CDR2 is YFSETQ in the germline V gene. V lost 1 base to trimming and J lost 1 base, with 9 bases between them. CDR3 DNA sequence: TGCGCCAGCAGCTTGCAGGGCCAATCTGGAAACACCATATATTTT. It yields the protein CASSLQGQSGNTIYF.

This clone was observed once. The chain joins TRBV11-2 to TRBJ2-7; TRBD2 agrees at 8 bases. This CDR3 region has 12 residues. V lost 4 bases and J lost 4; bases outside the gene matches: 0. Germline CDR1 SGHAT, CDR2 FQNNGV. The CDR3, as DNA: TGTGCCAGCAGCTCTAGCGGGTACGAGCAGTACTTC. Translation: CASSSSGYEQYF.

Sample share makes this clone medium-sized. V usage is TRBV7-9 and J usage is TRBJ2-7; 9 bases match TRBD1. Trimming cost V 1 base and J 5 bases; bases outside gene matches: 6. CDR1 and CDR2 from the germline V gene are SEHNR and FQNEAQ (reference sequence). The CDR3 contains 15 residues. CDR3: CASSLGWTGVDEQYF. The DNA of the CDR3 is TGTGCCAGCAGCTTAGGCTGGACAGGGGTTGACGAGCAGTACTTC.

V and J are TRBV11-2 and TRBJ2-1; 7 bases are shared with TRBD1. CDR1 is SGHAT and CDR2 is FQNNGV in the germline V gene. The length of the CDR3 is 15 residues. The trim removed 0 bases at V and 4 bases at J, leaving 3 bases unmatched. The CDR3 here is CASSLEGTVYNEQFF. DNA for the CDR3: TGTGCCAGCAGCTTAGAAGGGACAGTGTACAATGAGCAGTTCTTC. The whole variable domain, filled in from reference TRBV11-2 and TRBJ2-1, reads EAGVAQSPRYKIIEKRQSVAFWCNPISGHATLYWYQQILGQGPKLLIQFQNNGVVDDSQLPKDRFSAERLKGVDSTLKIQPAKLEDSAVYLCASSLEGTVYNEQFFGPGTRLTVL.

The J gene is TRBJ1-4, the V gene TRBV5-4; D is ambiguous. V lost 3 bases to trimming and J lost 7 bases, with 13 bases between them. CDR1 is SGHNT, CDR2 YYREEE, per germline (reference sequence). The CDR3 extends over 14 amino acids. DNA for the CDR3: TGTGCCAGCAGCTCCGGAGTCCTGGGTGAAAAACTGTTTTTT. Protein product: CASSSGVLGEKLFF.

Concerning this clone: One end of the junction varies from germline; a read error may be responsible. This sequence joins TRBV15 and TRBJ1-5; D possibly corresponds to TRBD1 (5 bases). Germline CDR1 LNHNV, CDR2 YYDKDF (reference sequence). This CDR3 region has 15 residues. This CDR3 reads CATRRAGYSNQPQHF. The CDR3 DNA reads TGTGCCACCAGGAGAGCAGGGTATAGCAATCAGCCCCAGCATTTT.

The chain combines TRBV6-5 with TRBJ1-1; D is perhaps TRBD1 (6 bases). Trimming took off 6 bases at V and 2 bases at J, with 13 bases between the two ends. CDR3 length equals 14 residues. CDR1 and CDR2 from the germline V gene are MNHEY and SVGAGI. CDR3 nucleotides: TGTGCCAGCAGAACCGGGACACCTAACACTGAAGCTTTCTTT. Translation: CASRTGTPNTEAFF.

The CDR3 nucleotides read TGTGCCAGCTCACCAACGTCCTCGCCGACAGGTGGCTATGGCTACACCTTC. This translates into CASSPTSSPTGGYGYTF. This chain joins TRBV18 and TRBJ1-2, with D possibly being TRBD1 (6 bases). Germline values: CDR1 KGHSH, CDR2 LQKENI. The length of the CDR3 is 17 residues. The germline V and J ends were trimmed by 2 bases and 4 bases, with 20 bases remaining between them.